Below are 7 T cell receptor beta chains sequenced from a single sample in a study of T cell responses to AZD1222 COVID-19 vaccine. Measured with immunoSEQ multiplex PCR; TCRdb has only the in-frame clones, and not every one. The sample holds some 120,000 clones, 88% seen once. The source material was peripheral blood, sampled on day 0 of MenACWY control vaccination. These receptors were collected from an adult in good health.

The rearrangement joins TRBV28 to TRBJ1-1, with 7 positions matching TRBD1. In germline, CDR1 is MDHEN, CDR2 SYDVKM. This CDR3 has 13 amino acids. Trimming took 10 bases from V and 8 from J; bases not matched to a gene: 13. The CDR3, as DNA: TGTGCCACTGCAAGGGGGCCCCCCTGGGAAGCTTTCTTT. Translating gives CATARGPPWEAFF.

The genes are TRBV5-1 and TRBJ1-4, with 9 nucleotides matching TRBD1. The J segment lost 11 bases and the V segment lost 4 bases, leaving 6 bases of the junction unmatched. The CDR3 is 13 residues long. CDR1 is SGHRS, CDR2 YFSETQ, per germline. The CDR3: CASSPGQGYKLFF. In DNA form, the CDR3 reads TGCGCCAGCAGCCCGGGACAGGGATATAAACTGTTTTTT.

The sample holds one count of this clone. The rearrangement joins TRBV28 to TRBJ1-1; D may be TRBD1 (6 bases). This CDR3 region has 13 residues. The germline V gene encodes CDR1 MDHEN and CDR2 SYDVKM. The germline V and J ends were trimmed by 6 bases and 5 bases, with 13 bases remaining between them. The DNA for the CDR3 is TGTGCCAGCAGGTCATTACAGGGAACTGAAGCTTTCTTT. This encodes CASRSLQGTEAFF.

CDR3 region: CASSLTGPNQNTEAFF. Written as DNA, the CDR3 is TGTGCCAGCTCACTCACAGGACCGAACCAGAACACTGAAGCTTTCTTT. This chain connects TRBV18 to TRBJ1-1; D perhaps matches TRBD1 (5 bases). CDR1 is KGHSH, CDR2 LQKENI, per germline. The CDR3 covers 16 residues. Trimming cost V 4 bases and J 1 base, with 16 bases left between them.

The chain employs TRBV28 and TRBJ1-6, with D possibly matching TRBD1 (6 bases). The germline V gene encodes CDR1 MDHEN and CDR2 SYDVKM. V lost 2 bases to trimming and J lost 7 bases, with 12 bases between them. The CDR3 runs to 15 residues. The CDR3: CASSLGGSGNSPLHF. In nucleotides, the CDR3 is TGTGCCAGCAGTTTAGGGGGCTCGGGCAATTCACCCCTCCACTTT.

The CDR3 loop reads CASSRPGQGTDTQYF. The CDR3 bases are TGTGCCAGCAGTAGACCGGGACAGGGGACAGATACGCAGTATTTT. The genes are TRBV6-2 or TRBV6-3 and TRBJ2-3; TRBD1 agrees at 10 bases. Germline values: CDR1 MNHEY, CDR2 SVGEGT. CDR3 length: 15 residues. V dropped 5 bases and J dropped 3; count of bases not matched to a gene: 5.

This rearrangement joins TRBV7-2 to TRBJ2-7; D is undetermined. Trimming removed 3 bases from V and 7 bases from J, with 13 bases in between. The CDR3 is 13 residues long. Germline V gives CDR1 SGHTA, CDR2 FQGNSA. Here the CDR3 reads CASSFSPGEEQYF. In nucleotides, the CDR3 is TGTGCCAGCAGCTTTTCTCCGGGTGAAGAGCAGTACTTC.